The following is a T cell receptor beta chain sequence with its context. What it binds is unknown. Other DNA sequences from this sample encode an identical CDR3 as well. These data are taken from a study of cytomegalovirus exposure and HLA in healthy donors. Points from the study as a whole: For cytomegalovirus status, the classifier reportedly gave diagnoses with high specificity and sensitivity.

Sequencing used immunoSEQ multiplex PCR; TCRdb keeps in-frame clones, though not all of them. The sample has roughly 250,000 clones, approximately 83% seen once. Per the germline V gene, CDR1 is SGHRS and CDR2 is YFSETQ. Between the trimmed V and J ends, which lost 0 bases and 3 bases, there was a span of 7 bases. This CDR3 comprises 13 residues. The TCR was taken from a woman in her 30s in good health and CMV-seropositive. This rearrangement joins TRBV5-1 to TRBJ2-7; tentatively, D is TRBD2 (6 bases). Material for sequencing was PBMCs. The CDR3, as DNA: TGCGCCAGCAGCTTGGGGGGAGGCTACGAGCAGTACTTC. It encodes CASSLGGGYEQYF.